This record concerns one T cell receptor beta chain sequence. This clonotype was recorded many times. Its cognate antigen has yet to be identified. No much larger clone is present one base from it, and per-base qualities are unavailable. This record belongs to a study of regulatory T cells in long-lasting Graves disease (dated by TCRdb to about 2021). Study-wide context: Newly diagnosed Graves' disease patients had taken antithyroid drugs for less than 3 months. The study was registered as a clinical trial and conducted in China. A total of roughly 33 samples underwent TCR sequencing: 13 from persistent and roughly 20 from newly diagnosed Graves' disease patients. Peripheral blood TCR sequencing and RNA sequencing compared persistent Graves' disease patients with newly diagnosed Graves' disease patients. General study outcomes and caveats: Lower TCR Shannon entropy and fewer highly expanded clones were observed in persistent Graves' disease patients than in newly diagnosed patients, which suggested clonal expansion. Sequencing and analysis were restricted to the TCR beta chain. A larger number of public clonotypes was shared among persistent patients (fewer than 3,000) than among newly diagnosed patients (roughly 980). The authors noted that the small sample size was a limitation that may lower accuracy. Only peripheral blood was studied, because thyroid tissue, the primary lesion, was inaccessible.

The library was obtained by multiplex PCR. For sequencing, an Illumina HiSeq 4000 was employed. iRepertoire HTBI primers and Arm-PCR amplification of CDR3 regions were used to construct TCR beta libraries. Before sequencing, the PCR products underwent gel purification. The study's own analysis went as follows. A total of roughly 58 TRBV and 14 TRBJ segments were identified across samples and were used for gene usage analysis of CDR3 amino acid clonotypes. COPE and FqMerger were used to merge filtered high-quality paired reads into contigs. BLAST was used to align contigs to IMGT TRBV, TRBD and TRBJ reference genes, with CDR3 defined following IMGT. Any clonotype with a frequency above 0.1% was counted as a highly expanded clone. Repertoire diversity was measured by Shannon entropy, and V-J evenness by the Gini coefficient. A clonotype found in more than one individual was treated as public. TCRdb passed the public sequencing reads through fastp at Q25 and MiXCR, retaining productive beta sequences. Entries are consolidated by CDR3 protein sequence, retaining the most common genes and DNA. TCRdb, not the original authors, processed these V and J calls. In all, the sample holds about 430,000 distinct CDR3 sequences, and approximately 16% of those were seen once. The top ten constitute around 7.6% of the sample.

Read against the paper, the sample's time point label means: newly diagnosed GD, antithyroid drugs for less than 3 months. RNA was extracted from PBMCs in TRIzol for both TCR sequencing and RNA sequencing. The diagnosis of Graves' disease was made according to American Thyroid Association guidelines. Recruitment of patients was carried out at an endocrinology department in Xi'an, China. From each patient, approximately 9 milliliters of peripheral blood was collected into an EDTA anticoagulant tube. Ficoll Paque Plus density gradient separation was used to isolate PBMCs, and no further T cell sorting was done. An Agilent 2100 Bioanalyzer and agarose gel were used to check RNA quality, and a NanoDrop 2000 was used to measure RNA concentration. The sample was also reused in another study, on T cells in Graves' hyperthyroidism and ophthalmopathy. Reported in the second study: Stable Graves' hyperthyroidism was defined as no progression to ophthalmopathy during 18 months of follow-up. The hyperthyroidism patients were between 18 and 65 years old and newly diagnosed, with a disease duration of less than 2 months. The study excluded patients with uncontrolled infections, other autoimmune diseases, pregnancy or lactation. Diagnoses were based on clinical symptoms, serum thyroxine and TRAb, thyroid ultrasound and orbital computed tomography. The first round of RT-PCR for the TCR CDR3 was performed with the HTBI primer set and the Qiagen OneStep RT-PCR kit. Blood samples also contained most of the expanded thyroid clonotypes (frequency above 0.001), which suggests that blood repertoires may reflect thyroid immune responses. In cross-validation, a model built on a 13 V-J signature told ophthalmopathy apart from stable hyperthyroidism with 87.88% sensitivity and 81% to 82% specificity, and in testing the same model reached 80%/75%. During validation, the model predicted progression to ophthalmopathy a median of approximately six months ahead of onset, with around 70% sensitivity and under 85% specificity. To identify TCR V-J signatures that set the groups apart, the researchers used a discovery cohort of 100 patients, made up of under 45 with Graves' ophthalmopathy and 55 to 65 with stable Graves' hyperthyroidism. An independent validation cohort of 18 to 20 hyperthyroidism patients and about 16 patients who later progressed to ophthalmopathy tested prospective prediction of ophthalmopathy. The 90 or so discovery patients were randomly split 7:3 into training and test sets. In addition, the study compared T-cell repertoires in thyroid tissue and in blood from a handful of Graves' hyperthyroidism patients. Following sampling, methimazole starting at 30 mg daily was given to hyperthyroidism patients, and high-dose intravenous methylprednisolone was given to ophthalmopathy patients. Libraries were constructed in a second round of multiplex PCR, after which size selection and purification were carried out. Libraries were sequenced paired-end with 100 bp reads on an Illumina HiSeq2000. SOAPnuke was used to process the raw data, throwing out any read that contained adapters or uncalled bases, had a mean Phred below 15, or lacked an exact constant-primer or identifier match. COPE v1.2.5 was used to merge high-quality paired reads, and clonotypes were defined as unique nucleotide sequences. MiTCR v1.1 was used to align the clonotypes against IMGT TRBV, TRBD and TRBJ reference segments. The analysis was restricted to V-J combinations with a frequency above 0.0001, which together covered just over 98% of the repertoires. A TCS score was defined as the ratio between F50 (clonal expansion) and ExV (chaos), using BLOSUM62-based TCRdist between CDR3 peptides within each V-J. Welch's t-statistics and random forest reduced approximately 520 V-J features to 10 to 15, which were used in a naive Bayes classifier (R e1071). No statistical method was used to fix the sample size in advance, and group allocation was not hidden from the investigators. The paper reports TCR Vbeta CDR3 sequencing of over 130 peripheral blood samples: fewer than 50 ophthalmopathy, roughly 74 hyperthyroidism and 17 progressor patients.

The material sequenced was peripheral blood mononuclear cells (PBMCs), taken at new diagnosis, from a patient treated with antithyroid drugs. The TCR was taken from a woman aged 35 to 49 with Graves disease. Donor details come from another sample of the same person, matched by shared clones.

The nucleotide sequence is given as TGCAGTGCTAGAGATTCTTCCGGGGCCGCCCCCCACAATGAGCAGTTCTTC. Its protein product is CSARDSSGAAPHNEQFF. The chain joins TRBV20-1 to TRBJ2-1, with the D gene possibly TRBD1 or TRBD2, each one fitting 5 bases. From cysteine to phenylalanine, the CDR3 is 17 amino acids long. Just CDR3 DNA is preserved here, 51 bases in frame from base 1. The germline V gene (reference sequence) yields DFQATT for CDR1 and SNEGSKA for CDR2. The germline ends are 20 bases apart after V is trimmed by 0 bases and J by 5 bases.